The present T cell receptor (beta chain) was sequenced within a study of blood T cell repertoires in COVID-19. CDR1 and CDR2 from the germline V gene are SGHAT and FQDESV (reference sequence). The CDR3 has 15 amino acids. Trimming stripped 6 bases from V and 0 bases from J, with 12 bases between. TCRdb keeps only in-frame clones here, not all; method: immunoSEQ multiplex PCR. The sample carries about 100,000 clones, around 92% recorded once. This sequence originates from a man aged 35-49 years with active or convalescent COVID-19. The chain joins TRBV11-1 to TRBJ2-1; D might be TRBD1 (6 bases). The material sequenced was peripheral blood. The CDR3, as DNA: TGTGCCAGCAGACCAGGGGTGAGCTCCTACAATGAGCAGTTCTTC. Translation: CASRPGVSSYNEQFF. Combining the CDR3 with reference TRBV11-1 and TRBJ2-1 gives the whole variable domain EAEVAQSPRYKITEKSQAVAFWCDPISGHATLYWYRQILGQGPELLVQFQDESVVDDSQLPKDRFSAERLKGVDSTLKIQPAELGDSAMYLCASRPGVSSYNEQFFGPGTRLTVL.